One sample yielded the 14 T cell receptor beta chains listed below, sequenced in a study of identical twins. TCRdb redid the calling of the 5' RACE reads with MiXCR, one entry per CDR3 protein. The table lists fewer than 20,000 distinct CDR3 sequences, roughly 71% of them singletons. Sequencing was done on a sample of memory (CD45RO+) T cells sorted from blood. The receptors were gathered from a woman aged 18-35 years in good health. This table probably holds off-target reads from a library built for another chain.

This clonotype came up a few times. The DNA for the CDR3 is TGTGCCAGCAGCCGACTAGCGGGAGACTACGAGCAGTACTTC. Translation: CASSRLAGDYEQYF. The V and J genes are TRBV6-5 and TRBJ2-7; TRBD2 matches 12 bases. V shed 6 bases and J 3 bases; nucleotides not matched to a gene: 3. This CDR3 region has 14 residues. Germline CDR1 MNHEY, CDR2 SVGAGI.

The rearrangement joins TRBV9 to TRBJ2-3, with D possibly matching TRBD2 (5 bases). V was clipped by 0 bases and J by 9 bases, with 11 bases between them. The CDR3 loop spans 13 amino acids. Per germline, CDR1 SGDLS and CDR2 YYNGEE. The CDR3 sequence is CASSVETRSTQYF. CDR3 DNA: TGTGCCAGCAGCGTAGAAACTAGAAGCACGCAGTATTTT.

The chain has TRBV19 and TRBJ1-1; D is unclear. This CDR3 spans 12 amino acids. The germline V gene encodes CDR1 LNHDA and CDR2 SQIVND (reference sequence). Between the trimmed V and J ends, which lost 7 bases and 3 bases, there was a span of 9 bases. The CDR3 nucleotides read TGTGCCAGTATGGCGACTTACACTGAAGCTTTCTTT. As protein: CASMATYTEAFF.

This rearrangement joins TRBV11-2 to TRBJ2-1; D gene uncertain. CDR3 length: 13 amino acids. V was pared by 2 bases and J by 7 bases, with 9 bases between. In germline, CDR1 is SGHAT, CDR2 FQNNGV. The DNA for the CDR3 is TGTGCCAGCAGCTTACGGCCTACGAATGAGCAGTTCTTC. As protein: CASSLRPTNEQFF.

This clonotype was counted once. V is TRBV6-2 or TRBV6-3 and J is TRBJ2-1, with D possibly being TRBD1 or TRBD2 (5 bases each). V was trimmed by 2 bases and J by 6 bases, leaving 11 bases between them. From germline, CDR1 is MNHEY and CDR2 SVGEGT. The CDR3 is 14 amino acids. The CDR3 DNA reads as TGTGCCAGCAGTTACGTTAGTGGGGGCAATGAGCAGTTCTTC. This translates into CASSYVSGGNEQFF.

This chain joins TRBV28 and TRBJ2-4, with 9 positions matching TRBD1. The junction had 5 bases not matched to a gene; V was cut back by 7 bases and J by 7 bases. In germline, CDR1 is MDHEN, CDR2 SYDVKM. The CDR3 has 13 residues. The CDR3 sequence: CASNPGTGNIQYF. The CDR3 DNA follows: TGTGCCAGCAACCCCGGGACAGGGAACATTCAGTACTTC. The variable domain in full, with the rest retrieved from reference TRBV28 and TRBJ2-4, is DVKVTQSSRYLVKRTGEKVFLECVQDMDHENMFWYRQDPGLGLRLIYFSYDVKMKEKGDIPEGYSVSREKKERFSLILESASTNQTSMYLCASNPGTGNIQYFGAGTRLSVL.

The chain is built from TRBV4-1 and TRBJ1-2; weak D call: TRBD1 (6 bases). Germline assignment: CDR1 MGHRA and CDR2 YSYEKL. The CDR3 sequence is 14 residues long. V was cut by 1 base and J by 6 bases, with 12 bases left in between. CDR3 amino acids: CASSQVQGRNGYTF. CDR3 nucleotide sequence: TGCGCCAGCAGCCAAGTTCAGGGGAGGAATGGCTACACCTTC.

The J gene is TRBJ2-1, the V gene TRBV19; TRBD2 agrees at 11 bases. There are 16 residues in the CDR3. V shed 5 bases and J 4 bases; nucleotides not matched to a gene: 7. Germline V gives CDR1 LNHDA, CDR2 SQIVND (reference sequence). CDR3 DNA: TGTGCCAGTAGTGCCCTAGCGGGAGGTTTTTACAATGAGCAGTTCTTC. It encodes CASSALAGGFYNEQFF.

This clonotype was counted only a few times. In DNA, the CDR3 is TGTGCCTGGACGCGGGGCCAAGAGACCCAGTACTTC. Its translation is CAWTRGQETQYF. The V and J genes are TRBV30 and TRBJ2-5; D perhaps matches TRBD2 (6 bases). The CDR3 contains 12 residues. Germline lookup yields CDR1 GTSNPN and CDR2 SVGIG (reference sequence). V was cut by 4 bases and J by 1 base, with 7 bases left in between.

The chain uses TRBV4-3 and TRBJ2-7; D possibly corresponds to TRBD2 (6 bases). CDR1 and CDR2 from the germline V gene are LGHNA and YSLEER. This CDR3 comprises 15 residues. Trimming removed 4 bases from V and 7 bases from J, with 20 bases in between. The CDR3 sequence is CASSLNGDSFGEQYF. CDR3 bases: TGCGCCAGCAGCCTTAACGGGGACTCTTTTGGGGAGCAGTACTTC.

The chain couples TRBV11-1 to TRBJ1-1; D is ambiguous. Germline V gene data show CDR1 as SGHAT and CDR2 as FQDESV (reference sequence). Trimming removed 1 base at V and 1 base at J, with 4 bases between. CDR3 length: 13 amino acids. The CDR3 DNA follows: TGTGCCAGCAGCTTAGAGACGAACACTGAAGCTTTCTTT. Translating it yields CASSLETNTEAFF.

This rearrangement joins TRBV20-1 to TRBJ2-3; possibly TRBD1 or TRBD2 for D (5 bases each). The CDR3 consists of 11 residues. Germline V CDR1 and CDR2: DFQATT, SNEGSKA (reference sequence). V lost 4 bases to trimming and J lost 14 bases, with 16 bases between them. In DNA form, the CDR3 reads TGCAGTGCTACCCCCCGGGACCAGCGGTATTTT. Amino acid sequence: CSATPRDQRYF.

In its sample, this clonotype was seen once. The chain combines TRBV29-1 with TRBJ1-2; no firm D call. V was cut by 1 base and J by 5 bases, with 14 bases left in between. The CDR3 extends over 14 amino acids. Germline CDR1 reads SQVTM; CDR2 reads ANQGSEA. The CDR3 loop reads CSVEGSTARYGYTF. CDR3 sequence (DNA): TGCAGCGTTGAAGGGTCCACCGCCCGTTATGGCTACACCTTC.

This clonotype was seen more than once but under ten times. V gene TRBV29-1 combines with J gene TRBJ2-5; a possible D gene is TRBD2 (6 bases). The CDR3 extends over 13 amino acids. The germline V gene has CDR1 SQVTM and CDR2 ANQGSEA. V was clipped by 4 bases and J by 3 bases, with 12 bases between them. The CDR3 nucleotides read TGCAGCGTTGCTAAGGGCGGGGAAGAGACCCAGTACTTC. As protein: CSVAKGGEETQYF.